This T cell receptor beta chain comes out of a study of HIV-infected patients and healthy controls. This clonotype was counted ten times or more. TCRdb re-called the 5' RACE reads with MiXCR, one entry per CDR3 protein. The sample records about 67,000 distinct CDR3 sequences, about 16% being singletons. Germline lookup yields CDR1 SGHTA and CDR2 FQGTGA. CDR3 size: 16 residues. Trimming stripped 1 base from V and 0 bases from J, with 7 bases between. The chain has TRBV7-3 and TRBJ2-6; D is uncertain. The clonotype originates from a human donor in good health. Sequenced: CD4+ T cells from blood. The CDR3 DNA is TGTGCCAGCAGCTTAAGCGCCAACTCTGGGGCCAACGTCCTGACTTTC. It encodes CASSLSANSGANVLTF. Full variable domain (outside the CDR3, taken from reference TRBV7-3 and TRBJ2-6): GAGVSQTPSNKVTEKGKYVELRCDPISGHTALYWYRQSLGQGPEFLIYFQGTGAADDSGLPNDRFFAVRPEGSVSTLKIQRTERGDSAVYLCASSLSANSGANVLTFGAGSRLTVL.